The subject of this entry is one T cell receptor (beta chain). The data were obtained in a study of shared clonotypes between healthy human individuals. Per the germline V gene, CDR1 is SGHNT and CDR2 is YYREEE (reference sequence). The CDR3 runs to 13 residues. The ends were cut back, 4 bases at V and 3 bases at J, with 8 bases in the middle. The method was immunoSEQ multiplex PCR; TCRdb's version includes in-frame clones alone and lacks a portion of them. The sample includes around 500,000 clones, around 85% seen only once; the top ten take more than 9.5%. The sample consisted of PBMCs. The chain combines TRBV5-4 with TRBJ1-5, with D unclear. The sequence was obtained from a woman aged 40 to 50 in good health. Some clones in this sample may be carry-over from other donors' samples. DNA for the CDR3: TGTGCCAGCAGCCGCGAAGTCAATCAGCCCCAGCATTTT. This sequence encodes CASSREVNQPQHF.